The 20 T cell receptor beta chains reported below all come from one sample, sequenced in a study of Graves' ophthalmopathy and Graves' hyperthyroidism. RNA transcripts served as template for amplifying TCR beta CDR3 sequences. Investigators did first-round RT-PCR with HTBI primers, then second-round multiplex PCR. TCRdb reprocessed the multiplex PCR reads with MiXCR, giving one entry per CDR3 protein. Found here are over 450,000 distinct CDR3 sequences, around 15% of them singletons; the top ten hold 9.8%. Sequences were obtained from blood. The receptors come from a woman aged 30 to 39 with Graves' ophthalmopathy.

This clonotype was detected many times. The chain links TRBV19 to TRBJ1-2; 10 nucleotides match TRBD1. Germline-derived CDR1 and CDR2 are LNHDA and SQIVND (reference sequence). The CDR3 runs 14 residues. CDR3: CATNPGQGLYGYTF. The CDR3 nucleotides are TGTGCGACTAATCCGGGACAGGGGCTTTATGGCTACACCTTC.

This clonotype was counted at least ten times. This chain uses TRBV7-2 with TRBJ1-6; perhaps TRBD1 as D (6 bases). V lost 10 bases, J lost 0 bases, and 10 bases lay in between. CDR3 size: 14 residues. The germline gives CDR1 SGHTA, CDR2 FQGNSA. The chain's CDR3 is CATHRDSYNSPLHF. The CDR3 DNA follows: TGTGCCACCCACAGGGACTCCTATAATTCACCCCTCCACTTT.

This clonotype occurred many times. This rearrangement joins TRBV24-1 to TRBJ1-2; 7 bases line up with TRBD1. Germline V CDR1 and CDR2: KGHDR, SFDVKD. J gave up 6 bases and V 7 bases, and 10 bases lay outside the gene matches. The CDR3 contains 14 residues. CDR3: CATSLTDRVDGYTF. CDR3 DNA: TGTGCCACCAGCCTAACCGACAGGGTCGATGGCTACACCTTC.

This clonotype appeared many times. This sequence joins TRBV4-2 and TRBJ1-1; no firm D call. Trimming cost V 1 base and J 4 bases, with 10 bases left between them. This CDR3 has 14 amino acids. Germline loops: CDR1 LGHNA, CDR2 YNFKEQ. The CDR3 DNA is TGTGCCAGCAGCCAAGGGGGAAGGAGCACTGAAGCTTTCTTT. Its translation: CASSQGGRSTEAFF.

The chain is built from TRBV5-1 and TRBJ1-5, with a possible D match to TRBD1 (6 bases). Germline values: CDR1 SGHRS, CDR2 YFSETQ. With 8 bases removed from V and 0 bases from J, the gap between germline ends came to 18 bases. The CDR3 sequence is 16 residues long. The CDR3 loop is CASSSRGANSNQPQHF. CDR3 nucleotides: TGCGCCAGTAGTAGTAGGGGGGCCAATAGCAATCAGCCCCAGCATTTT.

In its sample, this clonotype was seen many times. The chain is built from TRBV7-9 and TRBJ2-2, with D possibly being TRBD1 or TRBD2 (6 bases each). Trimming removed 0 bases from V and 5 bases from J, with 10 bases in between. The CDR3 has 15 residues. Per the germline V gene, CDR1 is SEHNR and CDR2 is FQNEAQ (reference sequence). CDR3 sequence reads: CASSLAQGRTGELFF. CDR3 DNA: TGTGCCAGCAGCTTAGCTCAGGGGAGGACCGGGGAGCTGTTTTTT.

This clonotype has a count of ten or more. The chain has TRBV7-2 and TRBJ2-4, with TRBD1 matching 8 bases. The germline gives CDR1 SGHTA, CDR2 FQGNSA. The CDR3 sequence is 14 residues long. V lost 2 bases and J lost 7; bases outside the gene matches: 4. The CDR3 DNA reads TGTGCCAGCAGCTTAAGTACAGGGGGGAACATTCAGTACTTC. Residues: CASSLSTGGNIQYF.

This clonotype was found many times. This chain joins TRBV6-5 and TRBJ1-2; D possibly corresponds to TRBD1 (5 bases). Trimming pared 2 bases from V and 5 bases from J, leaving 12 bases between. CDR3 length: 14 residues. Germline CDR1 is MNHEY and CDR2 is SVGAGI. The CDR3 loop reads CASSYLRDPYGYTF. CDR3 bases: TGTGCCAGCAGTTACCTCCGGGACCCGTATGGCTACACCTTC.

The chain uses TRBV6-5 and TRBJ1-1, with D unclear. The CDR3 totals 15 residues. Trimming pared 0 bases from V and 0 bases from J, leaving 8 bases between. Germline CDR1 MNHEY, CDR2 SVGAGI. This chain's CDR3 is CASSYSGPMNTEAFF. Written as DNA, the CDR3 is TGTGCCAGCAGTTACTCCGGCCCTATGAACACTGAAGCTTTCTTT.

This clonotype was counted at least ten times. V gene TRBV12-3 or TRBV12-4 combines with J gene TRBJ1-5, with D unclear. CDR3 length: 11 amino acids. V lost 8 bases to trimming and J lost 10 bases, with 12 bases between them. CDR3 DNA: TGTGCCAGCGCTCTGGGTGGCCCCCAGCATTTT. Translation gives CASALGGPQHF.

There are many counts of this clonotype. This sequence joins TRBV30 and TRBJ2-2; D is perhaps TRBD2 (6 bases). Trimming pared 2 bases from V and 3 bases from J, leaving 13 bases between. CDR1 and CDR2 from the germline V gene are GTSNPN and SVGIG (reference sequence). CDR3 size: 15 residues. The chain's CDR3 is CAWSRRGRDTGELFF. Written as DNA, the CDR3 is TGTGCCTGGAGTCGGAGGGGCCGGGACACCGGGGAGCTGTTTTTT.

At least ten counts were recorded for this clonotype. V and J are TRBV28 and TRBJ2-5; 10 nucleotides match TRBD2. Germline V gives CDR1 MDHEN, CDR2 SYDVKM. There are 15 residues in the CDR3. V shed 5 bases and J 3 bases; nucleotides not matched to a gene: 6. The CDR3 here is CASSPQLAGKETQYF. CDR3 DNA: TGTGCCAGCAGTCCCCAACTAGCGGGGAAAGAGACCCAGTACTTC.

This clonotype showed up many times. The chain is built from TRBV11-2 and TRBJ1-2, with TRBD1 matching 10 bases. Looked up from germline, CDR1 is SGHAT and CDR2 is FQNNGV. V lost 1 base to trimming and J lost 8 bases; unmatched junction nucleotides: 4. This CDR3 has 14 residues. CDR3 DNA: TGTGCCAGCAGCTTAGGACAGGGGGCGCGGGGCTACACCTTC. Protein: CASSLGQGARGYTF.

This clonotype was recorded at least ten times. This rearrangement joins TRBV12-3 or TRBV12-4 to TRBJ2-7, with 8 bases that match TRBD1. The length of the CDR3 is 15 residues. After removal of 5 bases from V and 4 bases from J, the junction contained 10 bases not matched to a gene. CDR3 in amino acids: CASSLKGTGEYEQYF. The CDR3 region has the DNA TGTGCCAGCAGTCTCAAGGGGACAGGCGAATACGAGCAGTACTTC.

This clonotype was seen repeatedly, ten times or more. The CDR3 coding sequence is TGTGCCAGCAGTCTTCGGGAGGGGGGATACTTC. Its protein is CASSLREGGYF. The chain recombines TRBV2 with TRBJ2-7, with TRBD2 matching 8 bases. The CDR3 is made up of 11 amino acids. Germline CDR1 reads SNHLY; CDR2 reads FYNNEI. The V gene end was trimmed by 5 bases and the J gene end by 13 bases; junction bases not matched to a gene: 7.

Comment on this clonotype: One end of the junction does not line up with germline, which may come from a read error. This sequence joins TRBV9 and TRBJ2-5, with D maybe TRBD2 (7 bases). The CDR3 consists of 16 residues. Germline V lookup: CDR1 SGDLS, CDR2 YYNGEE. The CDR3 loop reads CASSVAGGYLEETKYF. The CDR3 DNA is TGTGCCAGCAGCGTAGCGGGGGGCTACCTCGAAGAGACCAAGTACTTC.

At least ten counts were recorded for this clonotype. This rearrangement joins TRBV6-5 to TRBJ2-7, with 11 nucleotides matching TRBD2. Losses at the gene ends were 2 bases for V and 3 bases for J; bases not matched to a gene: 0. CDR1 and CDR2 (germline): MNHEY, SVGAGI. This CDR3 spans 14 amino acids. The CDR3 spells CASSYTSGSYEQYF. CDR3 DNA sequence: TGTGCCAGCAGTTACACTAGCGGGAGCTACGAGCAGTACTTC.

This clonotype appeared a few times. V usage is TRBV4-2 and J usage is TRBJ2-5; TRBD1 aligns across 11 bases. This CDR3 contains 17 residues. Per the germline V gene, CDR1 is LGHNA and CDR2 is YNFKEQ. The V segment lost 0 bases and the J segment 2 bases; nucleotides outside the gene matches: 5. CDR3 nucleotides: TGTGCCAGCAGCCAAGATGGGACAGGGGGTAGACAAGAGACCCAGTACTTC. This translates into CASSQDGTGGRQETQYF.

In this sample, this clonotype turned up many times. The chain links TRBV12-3 or TRBV12-4 to TRBJ1-5; the D gene is possibly TRBD1 (6 bases). Trimming removed 7 bases from V and 0 bases from J, with 10 bases in between. This CDR3 has 14 amino acids. The CDR3 reads CASNPTGSNQPQHF. The CDR3 bases are TGTGCCAGCAACCCGACAGGTAGCAATCAGCCCCAGCATTTT.

This clonotype was found many times. V usage is TRBV5-1 and J usage is TRBJ2-7, with no clear D. Trimming removed 2 bases at V and 5 bases at J, with 5 bases between. The CDR3 consists of 11 residues. Looked up from germline, CDR1 is SGHRS and CDR2 is YFSETQ. In nucleotides, the CDR3 is TGCGCCAGCAGCTTTCGGAACGAGCAGTACTTC. It is translated as CASSFRNEQYF.